This T cell receptor beta chain was retrieved from a study of blood T cell repertoires in COVID-19. Background on the study: Acute-phase and convalescent COVID-19 samples originated in the United States, Italy and Spain. PBMCs, B-cell-depleted T cells, or T cells provided the cDNA or gDNA that made up the material.

The germline V and J ends were trimmed by 5 bases and 0 bases, with 11 bases remaining between them. Germline-derived CDR1 and CDR2 are ENHRY and SYGVKD. This CDR3 is 16 amino acids long. Method: immunoSEQ multiplex PCR; TCRdb's copy keeps in-frame clones and lacks some. The repertoire holds about 83,000 clones, with about 86% as singletons. The chain uses TRBV10-3 and TRBJ2-6, with D tentatively TRBD1 (6 bases). The sample taken for sequencing was peripheral blood. The sequence came from a woman older than 75 in a cohort sampled during active or convalescent COVID-19. The CDR3 DNA reads as TGTGCCATCAGTCCGACAGGTAGCTCTGGGGCCAACGTCCTGACTTTC. It yields the protein CAISPTGSSGANVLTF.